One sample yielded the 25 T cell receptor beta chains listed below, sequenced in a study of OX40 agonist ivuxolimab in advanced cancers. Data came from immunoSEQ multiplex PCR; TCRdb stores just in-frame clones and leaves some out. The data contain around 77,000 clones, about 90% of them singletons. The material sequenced was CD4+ or CD8+ T cells sorted from blood, taken in a trial of the OX40 agonist ivuxolimab. These receptors all come from an adult with an advanced solid tumor such as melanoma, head and neck, liver or kidney cancer.

The V gene is TRBV19, the J gene TRBJ2-3; 13 bases align to TRBD2. This CDR3 comprises 15 residues. V shed 5 bases and J 3 bases; nucleotides not matched to a gene: 2. The germline V gene encodes CDR1 LNHDA and CDR2 SQIVND (reference sequence). For the CDR3, the DNA is TGTGCCAGTAGTCGGACTAGCGGGGGAACAGATACGCAGTATTTT. Protein sequence: CASSRTSGGTDTQYF.

The chain combines TRBV2 with TRBJ2-5; TRBD2 matches at 8 bases. The germline V gene encodes CDR1 SNHLY and CDR2 FYNNEI. This CDR3 contains 17 residues. V dropped 1 base and J dropped 2; count of bases not matched to a gene: 9. CDR3 bases: TGTGCCAGCAGTGAAGGATTCGGCGGGAGGTTGCAAGAGACCCAGTACTTC. This codes for CASSEGFGGRLQETQYF.

V and J are TRBV11-3 and TRBJ2-7, with D possibly matching TRBD1 (6 bases). The germline CDR1 and CDR2 sequences are SGHNT and YENEEA. This CDR3 has 15 residues. V shed 5 bases and J shed 0 bases, with 14 bases lying between them. The chain's CDR3 is CASSLGQGNSYEQYF. The CDR3 DNA follows: TGTGCCAGCAGCCTGGGACAAGGGAACTCCTACGAGCAGTACTTC.

This chain connects TRBV27 to TRBJ1-5; tentative D call: TRBD1 (5 bases). V shed 4 bases and J shed 6 bases, with 22 bases lying between them. This CDR3 comprises 17 residues. In germline, CDR1 is MNHEY, CDR2 SMNVEV (reference sequence). In DNA form, the CDR3 reads TGTGCCAGCAGTTCGGGGCCCACCGGTGATTGGGGTCAGCCCCAGCATTTT. The encoded protein is CASSSGPTGDWGQPQHF.

This rearrangement joins TRBV11-2 to TRBJ2-7, with 12 bases that match TRBD2. The V gene end was trimmed by 5 bases and the J gene end by 3 bases; junction bases not matched to a gene: 5. The V gene's germline CDR1 is SGHAT and CDR2 FQNNGV. This CDR3 contains 15 residues. As DNA, the CDR3 is TGTGCCAGCAGCCGGGCTAGCGGGGGGGTCTACGAGCAGTACTTC. This codes for CASSRASGGVYEQYF. Full variable domain (rest looked up from reference TRBV11-2 and TRBJ2-7): EAGVAQSPRYKIIEKRQSVAFWCNPISGHATLYWYQQILGQGPKLLIQFQNNGVVDDSQLPKDRFSAERLKGVDSTLKIQPAKLEDSAVYLCASSRASGGVYEQYFGPGTRLTVT.

This clone was recorded only once. This sequence joins TRBV2 and TRBJ2-7; D may be TRBD2 (5 bases). Germline values: CDR1 SNHLY, CDR2 FYNNEI. The CDR3 consists of 12 residues. V gave up 7 bases and J gave up 3 bases, with 10 bases separating them. CDR3 sequence: CASNPGLYEQYF. The CDR3 DNA reads TGTGCCAGCAACCCAGGACTCTACGAGCAGTACTTC.

This sequence joins TRBV4-1 and TRBJ1-5; D is ambiguous. The ends were cut back, 1 base at V and 3 bases at J, with 7 bases in the middle. The CDR3 has 14 amino acids. From germline, CDR1 is MGHRA and CDR2 YSYEKL. CDR3 sequence (DNA): TGCGCCAGCAGCCAAGTTGGTTTCAATCAGCCCCAGCATTTT. This encodes CASSQVGFNQPQHF.

The chain couples TRBV4-1 to TRBJ2-2, with D possibly TRBD1 on 5 matching bases. The CDR3 extends over 17 amino acids. CDR1 is MGHRA, CDR2 YSYEKL, per germline. Trimming shortened V by 5 bases and J by 3 bases, and 19 bases separated the two germline ends. The CDR3 here is CASSYLIGATDTGELFF. The CDR3 nucleotides are TGCGCCAGCAGCTACCTAATAGGGGCAACGGACACCGGGGAGCTGTTTTTT.

The chain employs TRBV13 and TRBJ1-1, with 7 bases aligning to TRBD1. Losses at the gene ends were 2 bases for V and 1 base for J; bases not matched to a gene: 1. This CDR3 is built from 14 residues. Germline loops: CDR1 PRHDT, CDR2 FYEKMQ (reference sequence). The CDR3 bases are TGTGCCAGCAGCTTACGGACAGGGAACACTGAAGCTTTCTTT. This codes for CASSLRTGNTEAFF.

V usage is TRBV7-3 and J usage is TRBJ1-6; 9 positions match TRBD1. The junction had 5 bases not matched to a gene; V was cut back by 2 bases and J by 6 bases. Germline V gene sequence: CDR1 SGHTA, CDR2 FQGTGA. This CDR3 region has 16 residues. This CDR3 reads CASSLEKDRGNSPLHF. The CDR3 DNA reads as TGTGCCAGCAGCTTAGAAAAGGACAGGGGTAATTCACCCCTCCACTTT.

The V gene is TRBV30, the J gene TRBJ1-1, with D uncertain. The CDR3 covers 13 residues. Trimming removed 3 bases from V and 0 bases from J, with 8 bases in between. Germline CDR1 GTSNPN, CDR2 SVGIG (reference sequence). The DNA for the CDR3 is TGTGCCTGGAGCCTAAGTATGAACACTGAAGCTTTCTTT. This translates into CAWSLSMNTEAFF.

J is TRBJ2-7 and V is TRBV9; TRBD1 matches 10 bases. Trimming at V came to 0 bases and at J to 3 bases, leaving 0 bases not matched to a gene. The CDR3 loop spans 14 amino acids. CDR1 and CDR2 (germline): SGDLS, YYNGEE. CDR3 in amino acids: CASSVGDRGYEQYF. The CDR3 DNA reads TGTGCCAGCAGCGTAGGGGACAGGGGCTACGAGCAGTACTTC.

This sequence joins TRBV7-3 and TRBJ2-3; TRBD2 agrees at 10 bases. V lost 5 bases, J lost 7 bases, and 15 bases stayed unmatched. This CDR3 is built from 17 residues. Germline CDR1 is SGHTA and CDR2 is FQGTGA. CDR3 nucleotide sequence: TGTGCCAGCAGCCCCCCCCCAGAGCGGGGGGGAGATCATACGCAGTATTTT. Protein sequence: CASSPPPERGGDHTQYF.

The chain recombines TRBV6-6 with TRBJ1-1, with unresolved D. With 2 bases removed from V and 3 bases from J, the gap between germline ends came to 10 bases. The CDR3 spans 14 residues. Germline lookup yields CDR1 MNHNY and CDR2 SVGAGI (reference sequence). The CDR3 DNA is TGTGCCAGCAGTTACGCTGAGGCTGACACTGAAGCTTTCTTT. Translation gives CASSYAEADTEAFF.

V is TRBV7-9 and J is TRBJ2-7, with TRBD1 as a possible D gene (6 bases). The CDR3 consists of 17 residues. The V end lost 6 bases, the J end lost 2 bases, and 23 bases lay between the germline ends. CDR1 is SEHNR and CDR2 is FQNEAQ in the germline V gene (reference sequence). The CDR3 bases are TGTGCCAGCAGGGGTACAGGGTTGGAATCGACTGCCTACGAGCAGTACTTC. Protein sequence: CASRGTGLESTAYEQYF.

This chain links TRBV5-6 with TRBJ2-1; unclear D gene. V was cut by 0 bases and J by 4 bases, with 8 bases left in between. This CDR3 region has 14 residues. Germline V gene sequence: CDR1 SGHDT, CDR2 YYEEEE. As DNA, the CDR3 is TGTGCCAGCAGCTTGGAGGCCAGATACAATGAGCAGTTCTTC. Protein: CASSLEARYNEQFF.

The V gene is TRBV19, the J gene TRBJ2-7; 7 nucleotides line up with TRBD2. The V and J ends lost 1 base and 2 bases, in that order; junction bases with no gene match: 5. This CDR3 contains 15 residues. Looked up from germline, CDR1 is LNHDA and CDR2 is SQIVND (reference sequence). The CDR3 protein is CASSIGASGTYEQYF. The CDR3 bases are TGTGCCAGTAGTATAGGGGCTAGCGGAACCTACGAGCAGTACTTC.

The chain links TRBV5-8 to TRBJ2-2; D is unresolved. Trimming stripped 0 bases from V and 2 bases from J, with 5 bases between. The CDR3 consists of 14 residues. From germline, CDR1 is SGHTS and CDR2 YDEGEE. CDR3 sequence (DNA): TGTGCCAGCAGCTTGGTAGTTAACACCGGGGAGCTGTTTTTT. It yields the protein CASSLVVNTGELFF.

The CDR3 coding sequence is TGTGCCAGCAGCTTGGGACAGGGCCCCTACGAGCAGTACTTC. It is translated as CASSLGQGPYEQYF. The V gene is TRBV5-4, the J gene TRBJ2-7, with 7 nucleotides matching TRBD1. The CDR3 runs to 14 residues. The J segment lost 2 bases and the V segment lost 0 bases, leaving 2 bases of the junction unmatched. Germline CDR1 and CDR2: SGHNT and YYREEE (reference sequence).

This chain connects TRBV19 to TRBJ2-1, with D perhaps TRBD2 (5 bases). Between the trimmed V and J ends, which lost 5 bases and 1 base, there was a span of 9 bases. Germline CDR1 LNHDA, CDR2 SQIVND (reference sequence). The CDR3 is 14 amino acids. The CDR3: CASSDGISYNEQFF. CDR3 bases: TGTGCCAGTAGTGACGGGATTTCCTACAATGAGCAGTTCTTC.

V and J are TRBV7-9 and TRBJ2-1; D unresolved. CDR3 size: 13 residues. The V end was cut by 2 bases, the J end by 2 bases, with 4 bases between. The germline V gene has CDR1 SEHNR and CDR2 FQNEAQ (reference sequence). This chain's CDR3 is CASSLPPYNEQFF. The CDR3 DNA is TGTGCCAGCAGCTTACCCCCCTACAATGAGCAGTTCTTC.

V and J are TRBV7-3 and TRBJ2-1, with D tentatively TRBD1 (6 bases). Germline V lookup: CDR1 SGHTA, CDR2 FQGTGA. Trimming took off 4 bases at V and 5 bases at J, with 15 bases between the two ends. The CDR3 loop spans 15 amino acids. The CDR3 DNA reads TGTGCCAGCAGCTCAACAGGGAGTTTTGACAATGAGCAGTTCTTC. It encodes CASSSTGSFDNEQFF. Variable domain in full (rest from reference TRBV7-3 and TRBJ2-1): GAGVSQTPSNKVTEKGKYVELRCDPISGHTALYWYRQSLGQGPEFLIYFQGTGAADDSGLPNDRFFAVRPEGSVSTLKIQRTERGDSAVYLCASSSTGSFDNEQFFGPGTRLTVL.

The chain employs TRBV4-1 and TRBJ2-2; 8 nucleotides align to TRBD2. J lost 7 bases, V lost 4 bases, and 5 bases had no gene match. The CDR3 length is 14 residues. Germline CDR1 and CDR2: MGHRA and YSYEKL. CDR3 in DNA: TGCGCCAGCAGCCCAACTAGCGGCGGCGGGGAGCTGTTTTTT. This gives the protein CASSPTSGGGELFF.

In this sample, this clone turned up a few times. The J gene is TRBJ1-1, the V gene TRBV4-1; unclear D gene. The ends were cut back, 0 bases at V and 4 bases at J, with 6 bases in the middle. Germline loops: CDR1 MGHRA, CDR2 YSYEKL. This CDR3 has 13 residues. The CDR3 DNA reads as TGCGCCAGCAGCCAAGAAGGAAGCACTGAAGCTTTCTTT. It specifies CASSQEGSTEAFF.

The J gene is TRBJ2-3, the V gene TRBV4-1; 11 bases agree with TRBD2. Germline V gives CDR1 MGHRA, CDR2 YSYEKL. CDR3 length: 18 amino acids. Trimming at V came to 1 base and at J to 7 bases, leaving 13 bases not matched to a gene. CDR3 coding DNA: TGCGCCAGCAGCCAAGCGCCTCCGCTAGCGGGGGGTTCAAATACGCAGTATTTT. Translation gives CASSQAPPLAGGSNTQYF.